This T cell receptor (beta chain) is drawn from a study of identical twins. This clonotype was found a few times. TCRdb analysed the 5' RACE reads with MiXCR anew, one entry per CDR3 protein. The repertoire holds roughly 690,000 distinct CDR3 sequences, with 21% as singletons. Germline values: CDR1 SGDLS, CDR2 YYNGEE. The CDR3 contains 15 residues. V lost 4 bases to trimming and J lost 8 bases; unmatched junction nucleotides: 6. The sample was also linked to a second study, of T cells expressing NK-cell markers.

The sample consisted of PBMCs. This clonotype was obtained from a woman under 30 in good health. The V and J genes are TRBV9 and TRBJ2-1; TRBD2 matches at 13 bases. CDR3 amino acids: CASSPRTSGSHEQFF. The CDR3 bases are TGTGCCAGCAGCCCAAGGACTAGCGGGAGCCATGAGCAGTTCTTC.